This is a list of T cell receptor beta chains from one sample in a study of blood T cells in healthy people across ages. TCRdb independently ran MiXCR on the 5' RACE reads; one entry per CDR3 protein. This sample has about 750,000 distinct CDR3 sequences, with approximately 55% found just once. Sequencing was performed on blood. Receptor source: a man aged 80 or over in good health. Both conserved end residues are part of each CDR3. A D gene is named only where the DNA matches it firmly. Not all rows give a size; the values are once, few, many and, for expanded clones, a class.

j_gene | abundance | v_gene | d_gene | CDR3nt | CDR3aa
TRBJ1-6 | . | TRBV2 | . | TGTGCCAGCACCCGCGGGAGGACGAGAAATTCACCCCTCCACTTT | CASTRGRTRNSPLHF
TRBJ1-2 | . | TRBV3-1 | . | TGTGCCAGCAGCCAGGGCCGAACGGGGGGCTTTGGCTGCACCTTC | CASSQGRTGGFGCTF
TRBJ1-4 | . | TRBV6-6 | . | TGTGCCAGCAGTCAACCGCCGGGGGGTGTAAAACTGTTTTTT | CASSQPPGGVKLFF
TRBJ1-5 | . | TRBV2 | . | TGTGCCAGCAGTGTCCTGACGGGCAATCAGCCCCAGCATTTT | CASSVLTGNQPQHF
TRBJ2-7 | . | TRBV11-1 | TRBD2 | TGTGCCAGCAGCCCGCTGCGGGGGGCGAGCTCCTACGAGCAGTACTTC | CASSPLRGASSYEQYF
TRBJ2-3 | once | TRBV28 | TRBD2 | TGTGCCAGCAGTTCGGGGGGAGTTGAGACAGATACGCAGTATTTT | CASSSGGVETDTQYF
TRBJ2-1 | few | TRBV6-2/TRBV6-3 | . | TGTGCCAGCAGCCTAACCTTAGACAGAGCTTACAATGAGCAGTTCTTC | CASSLTLDRAYNEQFF
TRBJ1-2 | . | TRBV5-6 | . | TGTGCCAGCAGTAACTACAGGGAGAACTACTATGGCTACACCTTC | CASSNYRENYYGYTF
TRBJ1-4 | . | TRBV5-1 | . | TGCGCCAGCAGCCCAGATGTGGGCGAAAAACTGTTTTTT | CASSPDVGEKLFF
TRBJ2-7 | . | TRBV20-1 | TRBD1 | TGCAGTGCCTTAATTCCGGGACAGAGTATCTACGAGCAGTACTTC | CSALIPGQSIYEQYF
TRBJ2-1 | few | TRBV9 | TRBD2 | TGTGCCAGCAGCGCGAACCCAGGGACTAGCGGGAGAGGTAGGCCCTACAATGAGCAGTTCTTC | CASSANPGTSGRGRPYNEQFF
TRBJ2-1 | . | TRBV6-1 | . | TGTGCCAGCAGTGAGCCCCTGGCAAACTCCTACAATGAGCAGTTCTTC | CASSEPLANSYNEQFF
TRBJ2-2 | . | TRBV5-1 | TRBD1 | TGCGCCAGCAGCTTGGTGGGGACAGGGAGCACCGGGGAGCTGTTTTTT | CASSLVGTGSTGELFF
TRBJ1-4 | . | TRBV5-1 | . | TGCGCCAGCAGCTTGATGGAGCGGCGGGACTATGAAAAACTGTTTTTT | CASSLMERRDYEKLFF
TRBJ2-5 | many | TRBV7-9 | TRBD1 | TGTGCCAGCAGCTCCCCTCGGACAGGCGATCAAGAGACCCAGTACTTC | CASSSPRTGDQETQYF
TRBJ2-3 | . | TRBV29-1 | . | TGCAGCGTCATGGCGGGTTTGAGCGGATACGCGTATTTT | CSVMAGLSGYAYF
TRBJ2-5 | few | TRBV7-9 | . | TGTGCCAGCAGCCCCGATTCCGAAGAGACCCAGTACTTC | CASSPDSEETQYF
TRBJ2-3 | . | TRBV9 | TRBD2 | TGTGCCAGCAGCGGGGGACTAGCGGGAGGAGGTAATACGCAGTATTTT | CASSGGLAGGGNTQYF
TRBJ2-5 | few | TRBV29-1 | . | TGCAGCGTTAACGGCAGGTACTTC | CSVNGRYF
TRBJ2-2 | . | TRBV10-3 | . | TGTGCCATTCGGACGTCCGCAAACACCGGGGAGCTGTTTTTT | CAIRTSANTGELFF
TRBJ2-5 | . | TRBV29-1 | TRBD1 | TGCAGCGTTGAAGATTGGCGGGACAGGGGAGTAGAGACCCAGTACTTC | CSVEDWRDRGVETQYF
TRBJ2-7 | few | TRBV5-1 | TRBD1 | TGCGCCAGCAGCACGGAGGGGACAGGAAGGCAGTACTTC | CASSTEGTGRQYF
TRBJ2-3 | . | TRBV2 | . | TGTGCCAGCAGGAGGGGAGACAACCTTAGCACAGATACGCAGTATTTT | CASRRGDNLSTDTQYF
TRBJ1-5 | . | TRBV13 | . | TGTGCCAGCAGCTTAGGCGCCAGGGGCAGGGGTCAGCCCCAGCATTTT | CASSLGARGRGQPQHF
TRBJ2-1 | . | TRBV12-5 | TRBD2 | TGTGCTAGTGGCTCAAGACTAGCGGGAGGAGGGGGGTACAATGAGCAGTTCTTC | CASGSRLAGGGGYNEQFF
TRBJ1-5 | . | TRBV6-1 | TRBD1 | TGTGCCAGCGAGTGGACAGGCGATAGCAATCAGCCCCAGCATTTT | CASEWTGDSNQPQHF
TRBJ2-3 | . | TRBV7-2 | . | TGTGCCAGCAGCTCCGGACGGACAGATACGCAGTATTTT | CASSSGRTDTQYF
TRBJ2-1 | . | TRBV9 | TRBD2 | TGTGCCAGCAGCGTAGTGGATTTGGGGGGGAGTTATGAGCAGTTCTTC | CASSVVDLGGSYEQFF
TRBJ1-5 | few | TRBV18 | . | TGTGCCAGCTCACCGCTCCGGGACGGACCCAATCAGCCCCAGCATTTT | CASSPLRDGPNQPQHF
TRBJ2-4 | . | TRBV11-2 | TRBD2 | TGTGCCAGCAGCTTACTAGCGGGAGCGGATGCGAACATTCAGTACTTC | CASSLLAGADANIQYF
TRBJ1-6 | . | TRBV7-9 | . | TGTGCCAGCAGCGACGGTTGGCAGGGGTGGGCCCTCCACTTT | CASSDGWQGWALHF
TRBJ2-7 | . | TRBV9 | . | TGTGCCAGCAACGTAGAACAGGGATCGTACTACGAGCAGTACTTC | CASNVEQGSYYEQYF
TRBJ2-1 | many | TRBV3-1 | . | TGTGCCAGCAGCCAAGTCGGGCGGTACAATGAGCAGTTCTTC | CASSQVGRYNEQFF
TRBJ1-1 | once | TRBV6-1 | . | TGTGCCAGCAGTGAGACGGGGGGACGGACTGAAGCTTTCTTT | CASSETGGRTEAFF
TRBJ2-1 | few | TRBV18 | . | TGTGCCAGCGCACCACTGGGCAATGAGCAGTTCTTC | CASAPLGNEQFF
TRBJ2-7 | few | TRBV9 | TRBD1 | TGTGCCAGCAGCGCCGGACAGGGGGCCAACGAGCAGTACTTC | CASSAGQGANEQYF
TRBJ2-2 | . | TRBV12-3/TRBV12-4 | TRBD2 | TGTGCCAGCAGTCTCACTAGCGGGACGGACACCGGGGAGCTGTTTTTT | CASSLTSGTDTGELFF
TRBJ2-1 | . | TRBV2 | TRBD2 | TGTGCCAGCAGTGAAGACGGACTAGCGGGAGGGTTCGGGGAGCAGTTCTTC | CASSEDGLAGGFGEQFF
TRBJ2-1 | . | TRBV7-2 | . | TGTGCCAGCAGCTTAGATGGGTTGGGGGTCGGTGAGCAGTTCTTC | CASSLDGLGVGEQFF
TRBJ2-2 | once | TRBV5-1 | . | TGCGCCAGCAGCCCGGTGATAGCGGACTCCACCGGGGAGCTGTTTTTT | CASSPVIADSTGELFF
TRBJ1-2 | . | TRBV20-1 | TRBD1 | TGCGGTGCTAGAGGGTACAGGGGACCTAACTATGGCTACACCTTC | CGARGYRGPNYGYTF